Presented here are 20 T cell receptor beta chains from one specimen sequenced in a study of T cell responses to AZD1222 COVID-19 vaccine. Sequencing was performed with immunoSEQ multiplex PCR; in TCRdb, only in-frame clones are kept and a portion is missing. In the table there are 150,000 or so clones, 85% to 95% of which are singletons. The specimen comprised peripheral blood, sampled on day 0 of AZD1222 vaccination. The receptors were sampled from an adult in good health.

This chain connects TRBV2 to TRBJ1-2, with TRBD1 matching over 7 bases. After removal of 5 bases from V and 8 bases from J, the junction contained 8 bases not matched to a gene. This CDR3 spans 13 amino acids. Germline loops: CDR1 SNHLY, CDR2 FYNNEI. CDR3 residues: CASSLGQRRGYTF. CDR3 sequence (DNA): TGTGCCAGCAGTTTGGGACAGCGCAGAGGCTACACCTTC.

The CDR3: CASSPLGGIYEQYF. In DNA, the CDR3 is TGCGCCAGCAGCCCCCTGGGGGGTATCTACGAGCAGTACTTC. The chain employs TRBV4-1 and TRBJ2-7, with a tentative D call TRBD2 (6 bases). V lost 4 bases to trimming and J lost 3 bases, with 13 bases between them. This CDR3 has 14 residues. Germline values: CDR1 MGHRA, CDR2 YSYEKL.

This sequence joins TRBV7-2 and TRBJ1-2; tentatively, D is TRBD1 (6 bases). V was pared by 2 bases and J by 4 bases, with 11 bases between. Looked up from germline, CDR1 is SGHTA and CDR2 is FQGNSA. The CDR3 sequence is 14 residues long. The CDR3 region has the DNA TGTGCCAGCAGCTTACCGGACAGCATCTATGGCTACACCTTC. Translation gives CASSLPDSIYGYTF.

The chain couples TRBV11-2 to TRBJ1-1; TRBD1 is a possible D gene (6 bases). The CDR3 runs 16 residues. V was trimmed by 1 base and J by 0 bases, leaving 12 bases between them. CDR1 SGHAT and CDR2 FQNNGV come from the germline V gene. The CDR3 bases are TGTGCCAGCAGCTTAGGGATCCAGGGGATGAACACTGAAGCTTTCTTT. Protein product: CASSLGIQGMNTEAFF.

CDR3 sequence: CAWNGAGGAYEQYF. The CDR3 bases are TGTGCCTGGAATGGAGCGGGGGGAGCCTACGAGCAGTACTTC. The V call is TRBV30, the J call TRBJ2-7; 9 positions match TRBD2. With V trimmed by 4 bases and J by 2 bases, 6 bases remained unmatched. This CDR3 comprises 14 residues. The V gene's germline CDR1 is GTSNPN and CDR2 SVGIG (reference sequence).

V gene TRBV19 combines with J gene TRBJ2-7; D may be TRBD1 (5 bases). The CDR3 sequence is 14 residues long. V lost 5 bases and J 4 bases, leaving 15 bases between the germline ends. Germline values: CDR1 LNHDA, CDR2 SQIVND (reference sequence). The CDR3 DNA follows: TGTGCCAGTAGTTTGCCAGGGCAGCCTTACGAGCAGTACTTC. Translated: CASSLPGQPYEQYF.

V usage is TRBV7-2 and J usage is TRBJ2-7; 10 bases are a match to TRBD1. The CDR3 contains 16 residues. Germline loops: CDR1 SGHTA, CDR2 FQGNSA. J was trimmed by 4 bases and V by 3 bases; bases with no gene match: 9. The CDR3 DNA sequence: TGTGCCAGCAGCTTTGACCTAGACAGGGGGCTTTACGAGCAGTACTTC. This encodes CASSFDLDRGLYEQYF.

The V gene is TRBV6-5, the J gene TRBJ2-3; 7 positions agree with TRBD2. V lost 5 bases, J lost 3 bases, and 5 bases stayed unmatched. The CDR3 length is 14 residues. Germline CDR1 reads MNHEY; CDR2 reads SVGAGI. CDR3 nucleotides: TGTGCCAGCAGTCTACGGACTAGGACAGATACGCAGTATTTT. Protein product: CASSLRTRTDTQYF.

The chain links TRBV5-5 to TRBJ2-6; D is uncertain. The CDR3 spans 16 residues. Germline V lookup: CDR1 SGHKS, CDR2 YYEKEE (reference sequence). Trimming took 0 bases from V and 0 from J, leaving 7 bases between them. The CDR3 nucleotides read TGTGCCAGCAGCTTGGAACCTAACTCTGGGGCCAACGTCCTGACTTTC. Residues: CASSLEPNSGANVLTF.

The rearrangement uses TRBV28 and TRBJ1-2; D is ambiguous. Germline V CDR1 and CDR2: MDHEN, SYDVKM. CDR3 size: 14 residues. As DNA, the CDR3 is TGTAGGGTAGATGGGTCTAATGGTGGGGATGGCTACACCTTC. This gives the protein CRVDGSNGGDGYTF.

The rearrangement joins TRBV6-2 or TRBV6-3 to TRBJ2-2, with a weak D call TRBD2 (6 bases). V shed 6 bases and J shed 1 base, with 15 bases lying between them. In germline, CDR1 is MNHEY, CDR2 SVGEGT. This CDR3 is built from 16 residues. CDR3: CASSSLLGGNTGELFF. The CDR3 nucleotides are TGTGCCAGCAGCTCCCTGCTCGGGGGGAACACCGGGGAGCTGTTTTTT.

The genes are TRBV18 and TRBJ2-7; D might be TRBD1 (6 bases). Germline CDR1 reads KGHSH; CDR2 reads LQKENI. V gave up 6 bases and J gave up 0 bases, with 15 bases separating them. The CDR3 has 15 amino acids. CDR3 residues: CASSFRDTYSYEQYF. The CDR3 DNA follows: TGTGCCAGCTCGTTCCGGGACACTTACTCCTACGAGCAGTACTTC. Filled out from reference TRBV18 and TRBJ2-7, the complete variable domain reads NAGVMQNPRHLVRRRGQEARLRCSPMKGHSHVYWYRQLPEEGLKFMVYLQKENIIDESGMPKERFSAEFPKEGPSILRIQQVVRGDSAAYFCASSFRDTYSYEQYFGPGTRLTVT.

The V and J genes are TRBV19 and TRBJ1-1; 7 bases align to TRBD1. Germline V lookup: CDR1 LNHDA, CDR2 SQIVND (reference sequence). The CDR3 is 14 residues long. The V gene end was trimmed by 7 bases and the J gene end by 4 bases; junction bases not matched to a gene: 9. DNA of the CDR3: TGTGCCAGTACAACCGGGACAGTGGGCACTGAAGCTTTCTTT. This translates into CASTTGTVGTEAFF.

The chain links TRBV30 to TRBJ1-2, with D possibly being TRBD1 (6 bases). Trimming cost V 4 bases and J 5 bases, with 14 bases left between them. Germline lookup yields CDR1 GTSNPN and CDR2 SVGIG (reference sequence). The CDR3 extends over 13 amino acids. The CDR3 is CAWTLGARYGYTF. In DNA form, the CDR3 reads TGTGCCTGGACCCTGGGGGCTCGATATGGCTACACCTTC.

The rearrangement uses TRBV25-1 and TRBJ2-1; a possible D gene is TRBD1 (5 bases). There are 13 residues in the CDR3. CDR1 MGHDK and CDR2 SYGVNS come from the germline V gene. V dropped 7 bases and J dropped 4 bases, with 11 bases sitting between them. CDR3 amino acids: CASTLTEYNEQFF. The CDR3 DNA sequence: TGTGCCAGCACTTTGACAGAGTACAATGAGCAGTTCTTC.

The chain joins TRBV7-3 to TRBJ2-1, with TRBD2 matching over 8 bases. The trim removed 5 bases at V and 2 bases at J, leaving 5 bases unmatched. Germline values: CDR1 SGHTA, CDR2 FQGTGA. The CDR3 is made up of 15 amino acids. The CDR3 sequence is CASSATAGAYNEQFF. CDR3 nucleotides: TGTGCCAGCAGCGCCACAGCGGGGGCCTACAATGAGCAGTTCTTC. Looking up the rest from reference TRBV7-3 and TRBJ2-1 gives the full variable domain: GAGVSQTPSNKVTEKGKYVELRCDPISGHTALYWYRQSLGQGPEFLIYFQGTGAADDSGLPNDRFFAVRPEGSVSTLKIQRTERGDSAVYLCASSATAGAYNEQFFGPGTRLTVL.

The V and J genes are TRBV4-3 and TRBJ1-2; D is uncertain. V was trimmed by 3 bases and J by 7 bases, leaving 12 bases between them. The germline gives CDR1 LGHNA, CDR2 YSLEER. This CDR3 has 13 residues. CDR3 sequence (DNA): TGCGCCAGCAGCCAGGAAGGACCGGGTGGCTACACCTTC. It encodes CASSQEGPGGYTF.

This clone was observed a single time. The chain couples TRBV6-5 to TRBJ2-2; possible D gene TRBD1, 7 bases. Trimming shortened V by 6 bases and J by 7 bases, and 12 bases separated the two germline ends. Germline V gene data show CDR1 as MNHEY and CDR2 as SVGAGI. This CDR3 is 13 amino acids long. The CDR3 DNA sequence: TGTGCCAGCAGGGAGGGGGCCGACGGGGAGCTGTTTTTT. Protein product: CASREGADGELFF.

The chain has TRBV25-1 and TRBJ1-1, with a weak D call TRBD1 (6 bases). Trimming took off 6 bases at V and 6 bases at J, with 14 bases between the two ends. This CDR3 is built from 13 residues. Germline lookup yields CDR1 MGHDK and CDR2 SYGVNS. As DNA, the CDR3 is TGTGCCAGCAGCTACAGGGATTTGGCTGAAGCTTTCTTT. Translation: CASSYRDLAEAFF.

The rearrangement joins TRBV6-2 or TRBV6-3 to TRBJ2-7; D possibly corresponds to TRBD2 (8 bases). V lost 2 bases and J lost 13, with 24 bases in between. This CDR3 comprises 15 residues. The germline V gene encodes CDR1 MNHEY and CDR2 SVGEGT. The CDR3 loop reads CASSYDREGAAREYF. The CDR3 nucleotides read TGTGCCAGCAGTTACGATCGGGAGGGGGCCGCGAGGGAATACTTC.